This T cell receptor beta chain was retrieved from a study of OX40 agonist ivuxolimab in advanced cancers. Overall study context: Earlier anti-PD-1, anti-PD-L1 or anti-CTLA-4 therapy was permitted; about 44% had received some.

This clone was recorded a few times. J was trimmed by 4 bases and V by 5 bases; bases with no gene match: 11. Germline V gene sequence: CDR1 LNHDA, CDR2 SQIVND (reference sequence). The CDR3 covers 16 residues. TCRdb keeps only in-frame clones here, not all; method: immunoSEQ multiplex PCR. The sample includes tens of thousands of clones, about nine tenths of them seen just once. Excluded were patients having autoimmune disease history or systemic immunosuppression. The sequence derives from an adult with an advanced solid tumor such as melanoma, head and neck, liver or kidney cancer. This sequence joins TRBV19 and TRBJ1-5, with 7 bases identical to TRBD1. The specimen comprised CD4+ or CD8+ T cells sorted from blood, sampled in a trial of the OX40 agonist ivuxolimab. The chain's CDR3 is CASSPQRTGPNQPQHF. Here the CDR3 DNA reads TGTGCCAGTAGTCCCCAGAGGACAGGCCCGAATCAGCCCCAGCATTTT.